This is a list of T cell receptor beta chains from one sample in a study of cytotoxic CD8 clonotypes in ibrutinib-treated CLL. Measured with immunoSEQ multiplex PCR; TCRdb has only the in-frame clones, and not every one. The sample has 250,000 to 350,000 clones, 65% to 85% seen once. Specimen: PBMCs, collected at disease progression, from a patient treated with ibrutinib. Receptor source: a human donor with chronic lymphocytic leukemia. The CDR3 runs from the conserved cysteine through the conserved F or W. A D gene is named only where the DNA matches it firmly. Size is omitted from some rows. Given values are once, few, many or a class for expanded clones.

DNA,CDR3,size,J,V,D
TGTGCCAGTAGTATTGAACGGTCTGGGGTAACCCTCCACTTT,CASSIERSGVTLHF,once,TRBJ1-6,TRBV19,NA
TGTGCCAGCAGCTCCTCCCCCCGACTAGCGGGGGGGGGTCGGAAGCAGTACTTC,CASSSSPRLAGGGRKQYF,NA,TRBJ2-5,TRBV7-9,TRBD2
TGTGCCAGCAGGGCGGGATTCTCCTACAATGAGCAGTTCTTC,CASRAGFSYNEQFF,NA,TRBJ2-1,TRBV2,NA
TGTGCCAGCAGGACAGGGCAGAACACCGGGGAGCTGTTTTTT,CASRTGQNTGELFF,NA,TRBJ2-2,TRBV27,TRBD1
TGCGCCAGCAGTGAGTCTGCAGGGGAGCAGTACTTC,CASSESAGEQYF,NA,TRBJ2-7,TRBV10-1,NA
TGTGCCAGCGCGGGACAGGGGTTGAACACCGGGGAGCTGTTTTTT,CASAGQGLNTGELFF,NA,TRBJ2-2,TRBV18,TRBD1
TGTGCCAGCAGTTTTAGTCCAGGGGAGCAGGGAGAGACCCAGTACTTC,CASSFSPGEQGETQYF,NA,TRBJ2-5,TRBV27,NA
TGTGCCAGCACGGCGTACCAAGAGACCCAGTACTTC,CASTAYQETQYF,NA,TRBJ2-5,TRBV2,NA
TGTGCCAGCAGCGTAGGTGGACAGGGAGCATACGAGCAGTACTTC,CASSVGGQGAYEQYF,NA,TRBJ2-7,TRBV9,TRBD1
TGTGCCAGCAGCCACGAGGGGACCCGGGACAGGGGATACGAGCAGTACTTC,CASSHEGTRDRGYEQYF,few,TRBJ2-7,TRBV4-2,TRBD1
TGTGCCAGCAGTTTAGCAGCTTACTCTGGAAACACCATATATTTT,CASSLAAYSGNTIYF,NA,TRBJ1-3,TRBV27,NA
TGTGCCAGCACACAGCTCTATAGCACAGATACGCAGTATTTT,CASTQLYSTDTQYF,NA,TRBJ2-3,TRBV2,NA
TGTGCCAGCAGTGAAGAACTTTATAATTCACCCCTCCACTTT,CASSEELYNSPLHF,NA,TRBJ1-6,TRBV6-1,NA
TGTGCCAGCAGTTTTGGGGGTACAGATACGCAGTATTTT,CASSFGGTDTQYF,once,TRBJ2-3,TRBV27,NA
TGTGCCAGCAGTAAACGAGGAGATACGCAGTATTTT,CASSKRGDTQYF,NA,TRBJ2-3,TRBV5-4,NA
TGCGCCAGCAGTCAATCTGGGGTGACAACTAACTATGGCTACACCTTC,CASSQSGVTTNYGYTF,NA,TRBJ1-2,TRBV23-1,NA
TGCGCCAGCAGTGAGAATATGGACAGGGTCGGGCAGCCCCAGCATTTT,CASSENMDRVGQPQHF,NA,TRBJ1-5,TRBV10-2,TRBD1
TGTGCCAGCTCATCCCTGGGAAGGACTAGCTGGGGCACCGGGGAGCTGTTTTTT,CASSSLGRTSWGTGELFF,NA,TRBJ2-2,TRBV18,TRBD2
TGCGCCAGCAGCTTCGGCAGCGGGAGTTACGAGCAGTACTTC,CASSFGSGSYEQYF,NA,TRBJ2-7,TRBV5-1,TRBD2
TGCAGCGTCGGGGACAGGGCAGGGGGCTACACCTTC,CSVGDRAGGYTF,few,TRBJ1-2,TRBV29-1,TRBD1
TGTGCCAGTAGTCCCCGACCTAGCGGGAGTTTTGGAGAGACCCAGTACTTC,CASSPRPSGSFGETQYF,NA,TRBJ2-5,TRBV19,TRBD2